Below, 15 T cell receptor beta chains from the same sample are listed, as sequenced in a study of cytomegalovirus exposure and HLA in healthy donors. The method was immunoSEQ multiplex PCR; TCRdb's version includes in-frame clones alone and lacks a portion of them. The sample carries 200,000 to 300,000 clones, about 90% recorded once. What was sequenced was PBMCs. These receptor sequences come from a woman in her thirties in good health and CMV-seronegative.

The chain combines TRBV13 with TRBJ2-2, with TRBD2 matching 9 bases. V lost 5 bases, J lost 3 bases, and 10 bases stayed unmatched. Germline values: CDR1 PRHDT, CDR2 FYEKMQ (reference sequence). This CDR3 has 17 amino acids. The chain's CDR3 is CASSPIFSGRDTGELFF. CDR3 bases: TGTGCCAGCAGCCCAATTTTTAGCGGGAGAGACACCGGGGAGCTGTTTTTT. The entire variable domain, with the rest obtained from reference TRBV13 and TRBJ2-2, is as follows: AAGVIQSPRHLIKEKRETATLKCYPIPRHDTVYWYQQGPGQDPQFLISFYEKMQSDKGSIPDRFSAQQFSDYHSELNMSSLELGDSALYFCASSPIFSGRDTGELFFGEGSRLTVL.

In this sample, this clone turned up once. The chain employs TRBV7-2 and TRBJ1-4; D uncertain. The CDR3 is 15 residues long. Germline V gene sequence: CDR1 SGHTA, CDR2 FQGNSA. With 1 base removed from V and 8 bases from J, the gap between germline ends came to 14 bases. This CDR3 is CASSLVRGSGEKLFF. The CDR3 region has the DNA TGTGCCAGCAGCTTAGTAAGAGGGTCCGGGGAAAAACTGTTTTTT. Full variable domain (outside the CDR3, taken from reference TRBV7-2 and TRBJ1-4): GAGVSQSPSNKVTEKGKDVELRCDPISGHTALYWYRQSLGQGLEFLIYFQGNSAPDKSGLPSDRFSAERTGGSVSTLTIQRTQQEDSAVYLCASSLVRGSGEKLFFGSGTQLSVL.

The J gene is TRBJ2-2, the V gene TRBV6-5; weak D call: TRBD1 (6 bases). CDR3 length: 13 residues. Trimming shortened V by 8 bases and J by 5 bases, and 12 bases separated the two germline ends. The germline V gene encodes CDR1 MNHEY and CDR2 SVGAGI. In DNA, the CDR3 is TGTGCCAGCGGAAGGACAGCAACCGGGGAGCTGTTTTTT. The encoded protein is CASGRTATGELFF.

This sequence joins TRBV28 and TRBJ1-1; D gene uncertain. Germline CDR1 reads MDHEN; CDR2 reads SYDVKM. The CDR3 contains 11 residues. Trimming cost V 6 bases and J 2 bases, with 4 bases left between them. The CDR3 loop reads CASRVNTEAFF. For the CDR3, the DNA is TGTGCCAGCAGGGTTAACACTGAAGCTTTCTTT.

This chain connects TRBV19 to TRBJ2-5; 8 nucleotides match TRBD1. This CDR3 region has 15 residues. CDR1 LNHDA and CDR2 SQIVND come from the germline V gene (reference sequence). Trimming removed 1 base from V and 5 bases from J; junction bases left unmatched: 6. Here the CDR3 reads CASSIVGAGGETQYF. The CDR3 DNA sequence: TGTGCCAGTAGTATAGTAGGGGCAGGGGGCGAGACCCAGTACTTC.

The chain is built from TRBV11-1 and TRBJ2-2; D is undetermined. CDR3 length: 13 amino acids. Trimming pared 1 base from V and 3 bases from J, leaving 3 bases between. Per the germline V gene, CDR1 is SGHAT and CDR2 is FQDESV (reference sequence). This CDR3 reads CASSLGDTGELFF. The CDR3 DNA reads as TGTGCCAGCAGCTTAGGGGACACCGGGGAGCTGTTTTTT.

The chain recombines TRBV7-3 with TRBJ2-1, with 12 bases matching TRBD2. Germline V CDR1 and CDR2: SGHTA, FQGTGA. After removal of 3 bases from V and 8 bases from J, the junction contained 5 bases not matched to a gene. This CDR3 contains 15 residues. Here the CDR3 DNA reads TGTGCCAGCAGCTTGACTAGCGGGAGTCTGGATGAGCAGTTCTTC. This translates into CASSLTSGSLDEQFF.

The chain is built from TRBV27 and TRBJ1-1; D unclear. Between the trimmed V and J ends, which lost 5 bases and 3 bases, there was a span of 10 bases. The CDR3 has 13 amino acids. Germline CDR1 reads MNHEY; CDR2 reads SMNVEV (reference sequence). The CDR3 region is CASSDTVYTEAFF. The CDR3 DNA is TGTGCCAGCAGTGATACAGTGTACACTGAAGCTTTCTTT.

V is TRBV25-1 and J is TRBJ2-7; maybe TRBD1 (5 bases). Trimming removed 2 bases at V and 2 bases at J, with 13 bases between. CDR1 and CDR2 from the germline V gene are MGHDK and SYGVNS. The CDR3 is 15 residues long. DNA for the CDR3: TGTGCCAGCAGTGAAAGCACAGGCCCTCCCTACGAGCAGTACTTC. It encodes CASSESTGPPYEQYF.

As for this clone: Within the sample, other DNA sequences also encode this same CDR3. V is TRBV7-9 and J is TRBJ2-2; D call uncertain. The V end was cut by 5 bases, the J end by 4 bases, with 5 bases between. CDR1 SEHNR and CDR2 FQNEAQ come from the germline V gene (reference sequence). The CDR3 spans 12 residues. CDR3 DNA sequence: TGTGCCAGCAGCCCCGGCACCGGGGAGCTGTTTTTT. This translates into CASSPGTGELFF.

The J gene is TRBJ2-1, the V gene TRBV29-1; 13 nucleotides agree with TRBD2. V dropped 6 bases and J dropped 10; count of bases not matched to a gene: 12. The CDR3 runs to 15 residues. Germline CDR1 reads SQVTM; CDR2 reads ANQGSEA. The CDR3 DNA reads TGCAGCGTGGACGGACTAGCGGGAGTGGGGCGGGAGCAGTTCTTC. Translating it yields CSVDGLAGVGREQFF.

This clone turned up a few times. This chain joins TRBV11-2 and TRBJ2-7; D is unresolved. Deletions cut 1 base from V and 7 bases from J, with 2 bases between. Germline V CDR1 and CDR2: SGHAT, FQNNGV. The CDR3 is made up of 10 amino acids. The CDR3 reads CASSLVEQYF. DNA for the CDR3: TGTGCCAGCAGCTTAGTAGAGCAGTACTTC. Full variable domain (missing parts from reference TRBV11-2 and TRBJ2-7): EAGVAQSPRYKIIEKRQSVAFWCNPISGHATLYWYQQILGQGPKLLIQFQNNGVVDDSQLPKDRFSAERLKGVDSTLKIQPAKLEDSAVYLCASSLVEQYFGPGTRLTVT.

The chain combines TRBV29-1 with TRBJ2-2; TRBD2 aligns across 8 bases. Germline trimming cut 6 bases from V and 5 bases from J; bases unmatched to any gene: 8. Germline V gene data show CDR1 as SQVTM and CDR2 as ANQGSEA. This CDR3 is 14 amino acids long. The CDR3 bases are TGCAGCGTGGACCCGGGACTAGGGACCGGGGAGCTGTTTTTT. Translating gives CSVDPGLGTGELFF.

The chain carries TRBV9 and TRBJ2-7; D gene unclear. This CDR3 is built from 14 residues. Germline CDR1 SGDLS, CDR2 YYNGEE. The V gene lost 0 bases and the J gene lost 2 bases, with 9 bases spanning the gap. CDR3 amino acids: CASSVGWVAYEQYF. The CDR3 DNA reads as TGTGCCAGCAGCGTAGGGTGGGTGGCCTACGAGCAGTACTTC.

CDR3 coding DNA: TGTGCCAGCAGCTTGAGTGGGGGCAATGAGCAGTTCTTC. Its protein is CASSLSGGNEQFF. V usage is TRBV5-4 and J usage is TRBJ2-1; D is possibly TRBD1 or TRBD2 (5 bases each). V was clipped by 1 base and J by 6 bases, with 8 bases between them. Per germline, CDR1 SGHNT and CDR2 YYREEE (reference sequence). This CDR3 is 13 amino acids long.